This T cell receptor (beta chain) is from a study of T cells in localized non-small cell lung cancer. The V end was cut by 4 bases, the J end by 9 bases, with 16 bases between. Germline V gene sequence: CDR1 MNHNY, CDR2 SVGAGI (reference sequence). CDR3 size: 15 residues. Points from the study as a whole: Elevated circulating T cell density in blood was associated with longer overall survival. The highest T cell clonality was in uninvolved adjacent lung, above tumor. A median of around 58 clones ranked among the top 100 in tumor appeared in adjacent lung.

Some clones are missing from TCRdb's copy, which holds only in-frame ones; the method was immunoSEQ multiplex PCR. Of around 43,000 clones in the sample, roughly 86% were seen once. A note on this clone: Its antigen is unknown.

The TCR originated in a man aged 18-55 years with stage I lung adenocarcinoma. This chain joins TRBV6-6 and TRBJ1-6, with D tentatively TRBD1 (5 bases). The sample here was peripheral blood, taken before any cancer treatment. The CDR3 nucleotides read TGTGCCAGCAGTTCCAGACAGAGACGGGGTTCACCCCTCCACTTT. Translation gives CASSSRQRRGSPLHF.